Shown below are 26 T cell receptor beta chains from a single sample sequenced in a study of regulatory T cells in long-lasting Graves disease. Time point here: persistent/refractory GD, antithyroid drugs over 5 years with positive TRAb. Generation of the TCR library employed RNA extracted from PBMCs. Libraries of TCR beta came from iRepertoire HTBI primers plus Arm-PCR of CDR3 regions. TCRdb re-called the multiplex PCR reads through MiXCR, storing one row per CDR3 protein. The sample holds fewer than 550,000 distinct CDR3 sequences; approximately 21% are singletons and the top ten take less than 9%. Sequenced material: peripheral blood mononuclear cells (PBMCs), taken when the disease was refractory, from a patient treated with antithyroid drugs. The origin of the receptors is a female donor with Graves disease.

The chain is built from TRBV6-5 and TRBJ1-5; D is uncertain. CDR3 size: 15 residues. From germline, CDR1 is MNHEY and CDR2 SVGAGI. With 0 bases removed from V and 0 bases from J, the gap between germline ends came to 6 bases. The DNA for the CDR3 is TGTGCCAGCAGTTACTCAGTCTATAGCAATCAGCCCCAGCATTTT. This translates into CASSYSVYSNQPQHF.

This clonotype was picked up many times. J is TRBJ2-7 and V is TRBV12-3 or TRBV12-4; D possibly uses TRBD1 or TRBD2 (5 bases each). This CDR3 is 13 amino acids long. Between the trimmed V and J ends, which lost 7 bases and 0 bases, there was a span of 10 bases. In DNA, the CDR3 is TGTGCCAGCACCCCGAGGGGCTCCTACGAGCAGTACTTC. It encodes CASTPRGSYEQYF.

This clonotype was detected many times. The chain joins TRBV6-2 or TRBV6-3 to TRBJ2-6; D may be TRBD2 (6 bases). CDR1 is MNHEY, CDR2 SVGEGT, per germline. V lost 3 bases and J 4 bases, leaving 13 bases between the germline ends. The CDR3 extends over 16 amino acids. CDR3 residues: CASSYSPGRGANVLTF. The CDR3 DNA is TGTGCCAGCAGTTATTCCCCCGGGAGAGGGGCCAACGTCCTGACTTTC.

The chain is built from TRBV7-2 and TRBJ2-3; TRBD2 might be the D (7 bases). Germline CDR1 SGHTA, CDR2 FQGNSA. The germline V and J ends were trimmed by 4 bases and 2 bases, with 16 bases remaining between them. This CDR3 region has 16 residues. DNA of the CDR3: TGTGCCAGCAGCTCCGGGCGGCGGGGGCCCACAGATACGCAGTATTTT. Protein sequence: CASSSGRRGPTDTQYF. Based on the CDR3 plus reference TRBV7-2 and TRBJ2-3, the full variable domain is GAGVSQSPSNKVTEKGKDVELRCDPISGHTALYWYRQSLGQGLEFLIYFQGNSAPDKSGLPSDRFSAERTGGSVSTLTIQRTQQEDSAVYLCASSSGRRGPTDTQYFGPGTRLTVL.

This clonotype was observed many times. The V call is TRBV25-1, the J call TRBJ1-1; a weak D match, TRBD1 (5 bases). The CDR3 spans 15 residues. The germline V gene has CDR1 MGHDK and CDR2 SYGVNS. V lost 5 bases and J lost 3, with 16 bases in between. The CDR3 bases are TGTGCCAGCAGTCCTCCGGGACCCATAGACACTGAAGCTTTCTTT. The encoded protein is CASSPPGPIDTEAFF.

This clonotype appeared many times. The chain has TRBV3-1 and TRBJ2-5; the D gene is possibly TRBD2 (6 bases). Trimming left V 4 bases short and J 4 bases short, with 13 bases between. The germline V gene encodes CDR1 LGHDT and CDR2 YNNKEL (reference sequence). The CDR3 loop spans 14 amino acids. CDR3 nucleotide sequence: TGTGCCAGCAGCCCGAGGAGGGCCGTAGAGACCCAGTACTTC. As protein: CASSPRRAVETQYF.

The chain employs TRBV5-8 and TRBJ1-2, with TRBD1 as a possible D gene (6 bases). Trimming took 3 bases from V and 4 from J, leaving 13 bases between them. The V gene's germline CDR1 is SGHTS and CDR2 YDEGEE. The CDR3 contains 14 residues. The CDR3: CASSSERGVYGYTF. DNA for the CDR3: TGTGCCAGCAGCTCGGAGAGGGGGGTCTATGGCTACACCTTC.

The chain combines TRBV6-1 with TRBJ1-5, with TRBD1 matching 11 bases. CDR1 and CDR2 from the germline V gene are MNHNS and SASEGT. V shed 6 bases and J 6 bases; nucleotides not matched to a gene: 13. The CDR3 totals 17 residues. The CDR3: CASRSRAWGQGGQPQHF. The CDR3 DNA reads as TGTGCCAGCAGAAGTAGGGCCTGGGGACAGGGGGGTCAGCCCCAGCATTTT.

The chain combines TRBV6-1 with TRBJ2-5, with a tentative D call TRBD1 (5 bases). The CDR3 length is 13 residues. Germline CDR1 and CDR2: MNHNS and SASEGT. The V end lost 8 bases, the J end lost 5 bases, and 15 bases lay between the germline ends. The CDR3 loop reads CASGITGVETQYF. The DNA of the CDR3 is TGTGCCAGCGGAATTACAGGAGTGGAGACCCAGTACTTC.

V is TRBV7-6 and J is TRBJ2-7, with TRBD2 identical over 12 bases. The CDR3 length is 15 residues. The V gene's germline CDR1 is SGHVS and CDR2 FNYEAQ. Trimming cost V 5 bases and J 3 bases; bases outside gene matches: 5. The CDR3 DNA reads TGTGCCAGCAGCCCGACTAGCGGGAGTGTCTACGAGCAGTACTTC. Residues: CASSPTSGSVYEQYF.

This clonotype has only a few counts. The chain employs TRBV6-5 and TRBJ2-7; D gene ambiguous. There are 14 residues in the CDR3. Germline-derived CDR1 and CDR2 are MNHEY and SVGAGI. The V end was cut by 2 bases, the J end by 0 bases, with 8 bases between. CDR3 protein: CASSYGVISYEQYF. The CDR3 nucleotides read TGTGCCAGCAGTTACGGAGTGATCTCCTACGAGCAGTACTTC.

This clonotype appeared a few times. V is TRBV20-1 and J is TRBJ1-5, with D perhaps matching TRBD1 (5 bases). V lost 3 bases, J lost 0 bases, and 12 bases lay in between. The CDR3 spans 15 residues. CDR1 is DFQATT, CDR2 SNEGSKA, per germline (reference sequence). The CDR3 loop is CSARDTGVSNQPQHF. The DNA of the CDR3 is TGCAGTGCTAGGGACACAGGCGTTAGCAATCAGCCCCAGCATTTT.

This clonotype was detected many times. The CDR3 nucleotides are TGCAGCGTCGACAGAGACTGGAGCACTGAAGCTTTCTTT. Translated: CSVDRDWSTEAFF. V gene TRBV29-1 combines with J gene TRBJ1-1; maybe TRBD1 (5 bases). The V gene lost 6 bases and the J gene lost 4 bases, with 15 bases spanning the gap. The CDR3 has 13 amino acids. The germline CDR1 and CDR2 sequences are SQVTM and ANQGSEA.

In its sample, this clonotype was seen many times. The CDR3 sequence: CASSPGGTNEKLFF. For the CDR3, the DNA is TGTGCCAGCAGCCCGGGGGGAACTAATGAAAAACTGTTTTTT. J is TRBJ1-4 and V is TRBV7-9; the D gene is possibly TRBD1 (5 bases). Germline V gene lookup returns CDR1 SEHNR and CDR2 FQNEAQ (reference sequence). The CDR3 loop spans 14 amino acids. V gave up 5 bases and J gave up 1 base, with 8 bases separating them.

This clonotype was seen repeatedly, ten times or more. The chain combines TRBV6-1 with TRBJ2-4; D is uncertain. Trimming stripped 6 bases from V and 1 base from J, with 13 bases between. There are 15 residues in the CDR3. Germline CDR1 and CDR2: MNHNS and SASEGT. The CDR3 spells CASSSGSWAKNIQYF. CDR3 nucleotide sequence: TGTGCCAGCAGCTCGGGCAGCTGGGCCAAAAACATTCAGTACTTC.

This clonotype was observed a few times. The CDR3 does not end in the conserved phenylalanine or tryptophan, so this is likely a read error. This chain's CDR3 is CASSRGRGKLFV. The DNA for the CDR3 is TGTGCCAGCAGCCGGGGTAGGGGAAAACTGTTTGTT. V and J are TRBV3-1 and TRBJ1-4; possible D gene TRBD1, 5 bases. V lost 4 bases, J lost 10 bases, and 10 bases lay in between. This CDR3 contains 12 residues. Germline V gives CDR1 LGHDT, CDR2 YNNKEL (reference sequence).

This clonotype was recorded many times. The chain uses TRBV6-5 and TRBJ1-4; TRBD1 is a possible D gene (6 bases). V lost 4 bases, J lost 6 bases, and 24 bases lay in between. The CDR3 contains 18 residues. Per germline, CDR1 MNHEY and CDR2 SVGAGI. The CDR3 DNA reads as TGTGCCAGCAGTTTGCGGACAGCACCAATCGGCGATCATGAAAAACTGTTTTTT. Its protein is CASSLRTAPIGDHEKLFF.

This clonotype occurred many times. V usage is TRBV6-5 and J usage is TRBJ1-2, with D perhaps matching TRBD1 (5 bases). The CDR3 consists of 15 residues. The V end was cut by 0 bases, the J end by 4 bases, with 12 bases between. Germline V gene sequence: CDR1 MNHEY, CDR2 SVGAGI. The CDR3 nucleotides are TGTGCCAGCAGTTACTCGATTCGGGACCCCTATGGCTACACCTTC. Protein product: CASSYSIRDPYGYTF.

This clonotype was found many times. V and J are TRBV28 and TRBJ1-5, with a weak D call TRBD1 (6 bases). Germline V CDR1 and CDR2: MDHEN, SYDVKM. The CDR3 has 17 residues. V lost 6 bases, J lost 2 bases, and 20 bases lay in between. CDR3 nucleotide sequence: TGTGCCAGCAGCCGGTGGGGGGCAAGTGAGCGCAATCAGCCCCAGCATTTT. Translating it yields CASSRWGASERNQPQHF.

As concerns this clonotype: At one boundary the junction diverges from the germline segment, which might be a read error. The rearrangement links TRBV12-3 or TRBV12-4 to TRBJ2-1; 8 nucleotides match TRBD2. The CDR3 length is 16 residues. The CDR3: CANSFGASGYYNEQFF. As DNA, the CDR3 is TGTGCCAACAGTTTCGGGGCTAGCGGGTATTACAATGAGCAGTTCTTC.

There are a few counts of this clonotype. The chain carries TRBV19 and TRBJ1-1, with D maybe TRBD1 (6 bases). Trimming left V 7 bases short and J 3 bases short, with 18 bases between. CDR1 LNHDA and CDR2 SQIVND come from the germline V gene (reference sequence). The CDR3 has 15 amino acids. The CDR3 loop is CASTWTAERDTEAFF. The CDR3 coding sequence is TGTGCCAGTACGTGGACAGCTGAACGGGACACTGAAGCTTTCTTT.

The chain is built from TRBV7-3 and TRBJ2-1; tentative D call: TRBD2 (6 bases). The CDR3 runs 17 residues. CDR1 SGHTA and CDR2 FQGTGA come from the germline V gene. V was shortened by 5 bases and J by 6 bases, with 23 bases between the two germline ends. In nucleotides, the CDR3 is TGTGCCAGCAGCCAGCAGGCCTCGGACTATGGGGCCAATGAGCAGTTCTTC. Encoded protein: CASSQQASDYGANEQFF. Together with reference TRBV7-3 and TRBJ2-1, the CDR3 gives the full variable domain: GAGVSQTPSNKVTEKGKYVELRCDPISGHTALYWYRQSLGQGPEFLIYFQGTGAADDSGLPNDRFFAVRPEGSVSTLKIQRTERGDSAVYLCASSQQASDYGANEQFFGPGTRLTVL.

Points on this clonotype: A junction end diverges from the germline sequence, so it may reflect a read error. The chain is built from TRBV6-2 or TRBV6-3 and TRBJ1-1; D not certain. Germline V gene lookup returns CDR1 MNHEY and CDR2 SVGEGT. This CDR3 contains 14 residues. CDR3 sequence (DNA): TGTGCCATCAGTGAGCAGAGTAGTGACATCTTGGCTTTCTTT. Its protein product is CAISEQSSDILAFF.

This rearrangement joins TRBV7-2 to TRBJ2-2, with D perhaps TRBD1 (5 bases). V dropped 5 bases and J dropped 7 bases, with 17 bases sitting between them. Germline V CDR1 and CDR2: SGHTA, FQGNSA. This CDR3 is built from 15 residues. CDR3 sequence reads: CASSPNGAGIGELFF. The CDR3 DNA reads TGTGCCAGCAGCCCCAATGGCGCAGGGATCGGGGAGCTGTTTTTT.

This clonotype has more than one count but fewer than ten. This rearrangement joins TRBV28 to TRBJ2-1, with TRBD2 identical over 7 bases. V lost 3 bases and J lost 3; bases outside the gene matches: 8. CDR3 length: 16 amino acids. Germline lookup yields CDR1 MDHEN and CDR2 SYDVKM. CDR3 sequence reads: CASSLSSGTLYNEQFF. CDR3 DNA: TGTGCCAGCAGTTTGTCCAGCGGGACCCTCTACAATGAGCAGTTCTTC.

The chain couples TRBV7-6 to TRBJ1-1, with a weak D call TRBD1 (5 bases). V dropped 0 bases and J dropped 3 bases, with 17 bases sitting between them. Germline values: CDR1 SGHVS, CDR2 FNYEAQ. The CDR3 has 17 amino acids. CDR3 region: CASSLALGEGGYTEAFF. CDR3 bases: TGTGCCAGCAGCTTAGCATTAGGGGAGGGCGGATACACTGAAGCTTTCTTT.